This TCR beta chain is drawn from a study of regulatory T cells in long-lasting Graves disease. Time point of the sample: newly diagnosed GD, antithyroid drugs for less than 3 months. Generation of the TCR library employed RNA extracted from PBMCs. With iRepertoire HTBI primers and Arm-PCR of CDR3 regions, TCR beta libraries were built. Using its own MiXCR run on the multiplex PCR reads, TCRdb lists one record per CDR3 protein. The data hold about 200,000 distinct CDR3 sequences, with 15% to 20% observed a single time. The V and J ends lost 1 base and 4 bases, in that order; junction bases with no gene match: 3. The CDR3 has 15 residues. Germline V CDR1 and CDR2: MNHNS, SASEGT. In this sample, this clonotype turned up many times.

The source material was peripheral blood mononuclear cells (PBMCs), sampled at new diagnosis, from a patient treated with antithyroid drugs. The V call is TRBV6-1, the J call TRBJ2-1; 8 nucleotides match TRBD2. This receptor was taken from a female donor with Graves disease. The CDR3 region is CASSEGSGEYNEQFF. CDR3 in DNA: TGTGCCAGCAGTGAAGGTAGCGGGGAGTACAATGAGCAGTTCTTC.